A single sample gave rise to the 5 T cell receptor beta chains below, sequenced in a study of shared clonotypes between healthy human individuals (dated by TCRdb to 2018 to 2020). Libraries were made using the immunoSEQ multiplex PCR assay. The table comes from immuneACCESS by way of TCRdb, which keeps in-frame sequences with V and J called. Part of the clones is missing from these tables; in studies checked, under half for an unresolved V gene and the rest for unknown reasons. Here the sample has hundreds of thousands of clones; roughly 96% occur a single time. The ten biggest clones cover roughly 0.1% of the sample. CD8 naive samples were CD45RO-negative cells positively selected for CCR7, giving a CD45RA+CCR7+ population that excluded TemRA cells. Sequencing was done on a sample of naive CD8+ T cells sorted from blood. The sample's cell subset or site label, decoded: CD45RA+CCR7+. The source of these receptors is a woman aged 30 to 39 in good health.

The chain is built from TRBV28 and TRBJ1-1; tentatively, D is TRBD1 (5 bases). This CDR3 has 14 amino acids. The V gene lost 3 bases and the J gene lost 4 bases, with 12 bases spanning the gap. Looked up from germline, CDR1 is MDHEN and CDR2 is SYDVKM. The CDR3 is CASSLGWGITEAFF. The DNA for the CDR3 is TGTGCCAGCAGTTTGGGGTGGGGGATCACTGAAGCTTTCTTT. Combining the CDR3 with reference TRBV28 and TRBJ1-1 gives the whole variable domain DVKVTQSSRYLVKRTGEKVFLECVQDMDHENMFWYRQDPGLGLRLIYFSYDVKMKEKGDIPEGYSVSREKKERFSLILESASTNQTSMYLCASSLGWGITEAFFGQGTRLTVV.

This chain connects TRBV10-2 to TRBJ2-5, with 7 bases lining up with TRBD1. The junction had 0 bases not matched to a gene; V was cut back by 0 bases and J by 2 bases. From germline, CDR1 is WSHSY and CDR2 SAAADI. CDR3 length equals 14 residues. This chain's CDR3 is CASSESTGQETQYF. DNA of the CDR3: TGCGCCAGCAGTGAGTCGACAGGGCAAGAGACCCAGTACTTC.

The rearrangement uses TRBV6-6 and TRBJ2-1; no definite D call. V was shortened by 5 bases and J by 7 bases, with 9 bases between the two germline ends. Germline V gives CDR1 MNHNY, CDR2 SVGAGI (reference sequence). The CDR3 covers 12 residues. The CDR3 spells CASSPALNEQFF. The CDR3 region has the DNA TGTGCCAGCAGTCCCGCTTTAAATGAGCAGTTCTTC.

The chain couples TRBV5-5 to TRBJ1-1; D remains unclear. Germline V gene data show CDR1 as SGHKS and CDR2 as YYEKEE (reference sequence). Trimming pared 2 bases from V and 5 bases from J, leaving 10 bases between. The CDR3 contains 13 residues. The CDR3 reads CASSLWGGTEAFF. CDR3 nucleotides: TGTGCCAGCAGCTTATGGGGTGGGACTGAAGCTTTCTTT.

In this sample, this clone turned up a few times. The J gene is TRBJ1-1, the V gene TRBV27; D unresolved. This CDR3 has 14 residues. V was clipped by 1 base and J by 4 bases, with 10 bases between them. In germline, CDR1 is MNHEY, CDR2 SMNVEV (reference sequence). The CDR3: CASSLFPGFTEAFF. DNA for the CDR3: TGTGCCAGCAGTTTATTCCCAGGATTCACTGAAGCTTTCTTT.